This T cell receptor (beta chain) was captured in a study of T cell responses to AZD1222 COVID-19 vaccine. Study context: Second-dose timings of about 4 or about 12 weeks were pooled.

As to this clone: Its specificity is not known.

Germline CDR1 is MNHEY and CDR2 is SVGEGT. Trimming cost V 0 bases and J 2 bases, with 10 bases left between them. This CDR3 has 15 amino acids. Profiling relied on immunoSEQ multiplex PCR, and the TCRdb table lists in-frame clones only, not all of them. The data hold roughly 120,000 clones, with 89% observed a single time. Findings of the study overall: Recipients of AZD1222 seropositive at baseline numbered only 6 or 7. Clonal diversity was possibly underestimated, and the donors were mostly white British, with more females. Spike-specific TCR breadth rose after two AZD1222 doses, and depth rose as well.

The chain uses TRBV6-2 or TRBV6-3 and TRBJ2-5; D is uncertain. This material consisted of peripheral blood, taken on day 0 of AZD1222 vaccination. The sequence was collected from an adult in good health. CDR3 nucleotides: TGTGCCAGCAGTTACTCGAAAAGGGTTCAAGAGACCCAGTACTTC. As protein: CASSYSKRVQETQYF.